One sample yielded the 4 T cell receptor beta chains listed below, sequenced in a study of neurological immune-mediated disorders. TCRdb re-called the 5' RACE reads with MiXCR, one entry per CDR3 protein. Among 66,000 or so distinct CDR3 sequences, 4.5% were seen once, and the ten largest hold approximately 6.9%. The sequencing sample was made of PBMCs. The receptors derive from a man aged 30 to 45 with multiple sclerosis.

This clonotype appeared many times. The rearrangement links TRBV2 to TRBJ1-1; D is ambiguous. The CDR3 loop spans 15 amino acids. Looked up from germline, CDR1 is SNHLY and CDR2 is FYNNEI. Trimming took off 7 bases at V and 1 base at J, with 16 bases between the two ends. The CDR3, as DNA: TGTGCCAGCAATCGACGGGCTAACCGGAACACTGAAGCTTTCTTT. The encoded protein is CASNRRANRNTEAFF.

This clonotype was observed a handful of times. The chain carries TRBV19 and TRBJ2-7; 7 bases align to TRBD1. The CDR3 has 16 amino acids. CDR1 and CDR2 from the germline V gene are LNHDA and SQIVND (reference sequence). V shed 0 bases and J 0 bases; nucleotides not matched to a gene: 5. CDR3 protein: CASSIDLGTASYEQYF. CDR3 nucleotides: TGTGCCAGTAGTATAGATCTGGGGACAGCCTCCTACGAGCAGTACTTC.

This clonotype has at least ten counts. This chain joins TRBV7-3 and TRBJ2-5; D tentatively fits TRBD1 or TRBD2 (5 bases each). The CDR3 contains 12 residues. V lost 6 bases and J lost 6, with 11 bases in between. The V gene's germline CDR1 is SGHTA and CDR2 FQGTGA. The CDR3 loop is CASSSPGQTQYF. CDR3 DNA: TGTGCCAGCAGTTCCCCGGGGCAGACCCAGTACTTC.

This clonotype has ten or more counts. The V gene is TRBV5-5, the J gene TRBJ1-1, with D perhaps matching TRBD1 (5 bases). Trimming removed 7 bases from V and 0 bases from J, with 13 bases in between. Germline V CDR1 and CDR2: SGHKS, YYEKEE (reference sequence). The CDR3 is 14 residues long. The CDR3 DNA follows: TGTGCCAGCGCGGTGGGGGTTTTGAACACTGAAGCTTTCTTT. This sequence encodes CASAVGVLNTEAFF.